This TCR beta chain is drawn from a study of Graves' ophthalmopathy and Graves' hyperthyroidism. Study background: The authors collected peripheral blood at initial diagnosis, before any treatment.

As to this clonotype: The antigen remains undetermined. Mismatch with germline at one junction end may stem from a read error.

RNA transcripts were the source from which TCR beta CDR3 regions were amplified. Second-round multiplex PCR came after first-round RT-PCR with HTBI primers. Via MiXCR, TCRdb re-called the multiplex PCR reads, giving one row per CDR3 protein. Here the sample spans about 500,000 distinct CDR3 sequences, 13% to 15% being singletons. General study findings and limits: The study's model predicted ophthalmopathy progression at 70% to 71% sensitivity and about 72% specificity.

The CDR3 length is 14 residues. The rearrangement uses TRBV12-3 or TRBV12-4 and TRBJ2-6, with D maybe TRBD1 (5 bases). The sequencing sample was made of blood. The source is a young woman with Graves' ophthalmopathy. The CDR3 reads CASIQNSGANVLRF. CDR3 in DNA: TGTGCCAGCATCCAGAACTCTGGGGCCAACGTCCTGAGGTTC.